The 27 T cell receptor beta chains below come from one sample, sequenced in a study of blood T cells in healthy people across ages. With a J-beta primer mix and a sample-barcoded 5' primer, a second PCR ran roughly 6 to 12 cycles. TCRdb reprocessed the 5' RACE reads with MiXCR, giving one entry per CDR3 protein. Of 1.5 million to 2 million distinct CDR3 sequences in the sample, 28% are singletons; the top ten hold more than 6%. Specimen: blood. These receptors came from a woman aged 25 to 39 in good health.

In its sample, this clonotype was seen a few times. V and J are TRBV10-2 and TRBJ1-2, with D maybe TRBD1 (6 bases). CDR1 and CDR2 (germline): WSHSY, SAAADI. Trimming stripped 4 bases from V and 7 bases from J, with 19 bases between. The CDR3 consists of 15 residues. Here the CDR3 DNA reads TGCGCCAGCAGTGCGTCCGGGACAATGGCAGCTGGCTACACCTTC. Residues: CASSASGTMAAGYTF.

At least ten counts were recorded for this clonotype. This chain joins TRBV29-1 and TRBJ2-5; 7 bases align to TRBD2. Germline CDR1 reads SQVTM; CDR2 reads ANQGSEA. This CDR3 is built from 15 residues. V lost 3 bases, J lost 2 bases, and 9 bases stayed unmatched. CDR3 sequence: CSVDFTGRPQETQYF. CDR3 sequence (DNA): TGCAGCGTTGATTTTACCGGGAGGCCACAAGAGACCCAGTACTTC.

The chain has TRBV28 and TRBJ2-1; 8 nucleotides align to TRBD2. The CDR3 extends over 15 amino acids. Germline V gene lookup returns CDR1 MDHEN and CDR2 SYDVKM. V gave up 3 bases and J gave up 8 bases; unmatched junction bases: 9. The chain's CDR3 is CASSLIGGARDEQFF. The CDR3 bases are TGTGCCAGCAGTTTGATCGGGGGGGCCAGGGATGAGCAGTTCTTC. Filled out from reference TRBV28 and TRBJ2-1, the complete variable domain reads DVKVTQSSRYLVKRTGEKVFLECVQDMDHENMFWYRQDPGLGLRLIYFSYDVKMKEKGDIPEGYSVSREKKERFSLILESASTNQTSMYLCASSLIGGARDEQFFGPGTRLTVL.

DNA for the CDR3: TGTGCCAGCAGTTTAATTGAGGGGAGCTCCTACAATGAGCAGTTCTTC. It codes for CASSLIEGSSYNEQFF. V and J are TRBV28 and TRBJ2-1, with D tentatively TRBD1 or TRBD2 (5 bases each). Looked up from germline, CDR1 is MDHEN and CDR2 is SYDVKM. The V end was cut by 2 bases, the J end by 0 bases, with 11 bases between. There are 16 residues in the CDR3.

This clonotype was seen more than once but under ten times. CDR3 DNA sequence: TGTGCCATCAGGGCTGGGACGGAGGACTATGGCTACACCTTC. Translated: CAIRAGTEDYGYTF. The rearrangement joins TRBV10-3 to TRBJ1-2, with D perhaps TRBD1 (5 bases). The CDR3 is made up of 14 amino acids. Germline V gene data show CDR1 as ENHRY and CDR2 as SYGVKD. Deletions cut 6 bases from V and 3 bases from J, with 14 bases between.

This clonotype was counted many times. The junction departs from germline at one end; a sequencing error may be responsible. The chain has TRBV5-1 and TRBJ2-1; a possible D gene is TRBD1 (7 bases). The CDR3 length is 15 residues. Germline values: CDR1 SGHRS, CDR2 YFSETQ. The CDR3 DNA reads TGTGCCAGCAGCTTAGGCGGGACAGCCTACAATGAGCAGTTCTTC. Translated, it gives CASSLGGTAYNEQFF.

There are many counts of this clonotype. V and J are TRBV6-5 and TRBJ2-1; 11 bases are shared with TRBD2. The J segment lost 7 bases and the V segment lost 5 bases, leaving 4 bases of the junction unmatched. CDR1 and CDR2 from the germline V gene are MNHEY and SVGAGI. The CDR3 spans 14 residues. The CDR3 loop is CASSRVAGGNEQFF. The CDR3 bases are TGTGCCAGCAGTCGGGTAGCGGGAGGGAATGAGCAGTTCTTC.

This clonotype was counted only a few times. The chain carries TRBV7-2 and TRBJ2-7; TRBD2 aligns across 7 bases. Germline values: CDR1 SGHTA, CDR2 FQGNSA. The ends lost 1 base at V and 1 base at J; junction bases unmatched: 10. This CDR3 spans 17 amino acids. The CDR3 DNA is TGTGCCAGCAGCTTAGGGGGGGGGAGGGCACGTTCCTACGAGCAGTACTTC. This gives the protein CASSLGGGRARSYEQYF.

This clonotype was seen at least ten times. V gene TRBV5-1 combines with J gene TRBJ2-6, with D possibly TRBD1 on 5 matching bases. There are 15 residues in the CDR3. Germline CDR1 and CDR2: SGHRS and YFSETQ. V lost 6 bases, J lost 0 bases, and 10 bases lay in between. The DNA of the CDR3 is TGCGCCAGCAATTTAGGGGCCTCTGGGGCCAACGTCCTGACTTTC. Its translation: CASNLGASGANVLTF. The full variable domain, its missing parts supplied by reference TRBV5-1 and TRBJ2-6, is KAGVTQTPRYLIKTRGQQVTLSCSPISGHRSVSWYQQTPGQGLQFLFEYFSETQRNKGNFPGRFSGRQFSNSRSEMNVSTLELGDSALYLCASNLGASGANVLTFGAGSRLTVL.

CDR3 sequence reads: CATGLDRGLYEQYF. The CDR3 nucleotides are TGTGCCACCGGACTGGACAGGGGCCTTTACGAGCAGTACTTC. The gene calls are TRBV28 and TRBJ2-7; 9 positions agree with TRBD1. Germline CDR1 reads MDHEN; CDR2 reads SYDVKM. The CDR3 consists of 14 residues. The J segment lost 4 bases and the V segment lost 10 bases, leaving 11 bases of the junction unmatched.

This clonotype was observed a few times. V usage is TRBV9 and J usage is TRBJ2-3; a possible D gene is TRBD1 (7 bases). The CDR3 contains 16 residues. V lost 0 bases, J lost 0 bases, and 11 bases lay in between. CDR1 and CDR2 from the germline V gene are SGDLS and YYNGEE. CDR3 DNA sequence: TGTGCCAGCAGCGTAGTCCCAGGGGGGAGCACAGATACGCAGTATTTT. Amino acids: CASSVVPGGSTDTQYF. Using reference TRBV9 and TRBJ2-3 for the parts outside the CDR3, the full variable domain is DSGVTQTPKHLITATGQRVTLRCSPRSGDLSVYWYQQSLDQGLQFLIQYYNGEERAKGNILERFSAQQFPDLHSELNLSSLELGDSALYFCASSVVPGGSTDTQYFGPGTRLTVL.

For this clonotype: Its ends do not fully match the called genes, so a read error is possible. The V and J genes are TRBV11-2 and TRBJ2-1; D gene uncertain. The CDR3 has 14 amino acids. Germline values: CDR1 SGHAT, CDR2 FQNNGV. The chain's CDR3 is CVSIPAPNYNEQFF. The CDR3 DNA reads TGTGTCAGCATCCCAGCCCCTAATTACAATGAGCAGTTCTTC.

In its sample, this clonotype was seen many times. The V gene is TRBV28, the J gene TRBJ2-3; TRBD2 might be the D (5 bases). Germline V gives CDR1 MDHEN, CDR2 SYDVKM. This CDR3 is 10 amino acids long. The V and J ends lost 11 bases and 4 bases respectively, with 7 bases between them. DNA for the CDR3: TGTGCCGGAGGAGCAGATACGCAGTATTTT. Translating gives CAGGADTQYF.

This clonotype was picked up one time. This chain joins TRBV29-1 and TRBJ2-5; possible D gene TRBD2, 6 bases. The DNA end is a closer match to TRBJ2-7, so the J assignment may be wrong. Germline loops: CDR1 SQVTM, CDR2 ANQGSEA. The CDR3 spans 13 residues. The CDR3 loop is CSVGGSPAYEQYF. CDR3 nucleotides: TGCAGCGTGGGGGGTAGTCCCGCCTACGAGCAGTACTTC.

This clonotype was picked up a small number of times. The chain couples TRBV18 to TRBJ2-2, with D hard to call. The CDR3 spans 15 residues. The V gene lost 3 bases and the J gene lost 1 base, with 9 bases spanning the gap. In germline, CDR1 is KGHSH, CDR2 LQKENI. The CDR3 region has the DNA TGTGCCAGCTCACCGGCGACGGGGAACACCGGGGAGCTGTTTTTT. This encodes CASSPATGNTGELFF.

This clonotype came up a few times. CDR3 in amino acids: CASRRTGATNEKLFF. In nucleotides, the CDR3 is TGTGCCAGCAGAAGAACAGGTGCAACTAATGAAAAACTGTTTTTT. This sequence joins TRBV6-5 and TRBJ1-4; possible D gene TRBD1, 5 bases. V was clipped by 6 bases and J by 0 bases, with 11 bases between them. Germline lookup yields CDR1 MNHEY and CDR2 SVGAGI. The CDR3 totals 15 residues.

A note on this clonotype: An end of the junction differs from the germline gene, which may be a read error. The J gene is TRBJ2-3, the V gene TRBV14, with a weak D call TRBD1 (5 bases). The length of the CDR3 is 14 residues. The germline CDR1 and CDR2 sequences are SGHDN and FVKESK. The CDR3 region is CASSQNRFTGTQYF. The DNA of the CDR3 is TGTGCCAGCAGCCAGAATCGCTTCACAGGTACGCAGTATTTT. Using reference TRBV14 and TRBJ2-3 for the parts outside the CDR3, the full variable domain is EAGVTQFPSHSVIEKGQTVTLRCDPISGHDNLYWYRRVMGKEIKFLLHFVKESKQDESGMPNNRFLAERTGGTYSTLKVQPAELEDSGVYFCASSQNRFTGTQYFGPGTRLTVL.

This clonotype came up many times. The chain recombines TRBV14 with TRBJ2-1, with 13 bases fitting TRBD2. The V segment lost 0 bases and the J segment 6 bases; nucleotides outside the gene matches: 2. The CDR3 sequence is 16 residues long. From germline, CDR1 is SGHDN and CDR2 FVKESK. The CDR3 spells CASSQERLAGGNEQFF. The CDR3 region has the DNA TGTGCCAGCAGCCAAGAACGACTAGCGGGAGGCAATGAGCAGTTCTTC.

Concerning this clonotype itself: It may be a read error: a sequence one base away is much more abundant. The chain couples TRBV7-2 to TRBJ2-5; TRBD2 aligns across 12 bases. The germline V gene has CDR1 SGHTA and CDR2 FQGNSA. The CDR3 runs to 16 residues. V was clipped by 0 bases and J by 11 bases; unmatched bases: 10. The CDR3, as DNA: TGTGCCAGCAGCTTAGCCCTAGCGGGGGGGTCCAATGAGCAGTACTTC. This translates into CASSLALAGGSNEQYF. The variable domain in full, completed from reference TRBV7-2 and TRBJ2-5, reads GAGVSQSPSNKVTEKGKDVELRCDPISGHTALYWYRQSLGQGLEFLIYFQGNSAPDKSGLPSDRFSAERTGGSVSTLTIQRTQQEDSAVYLCASSLALAGGSNEQYFGPGTRLLVL.

Concerning this clonotype: A read error may explain this, as a much larger clone is one base away. CDR3 bases: TGTGCCAGCTCACCCGCGACAGGCCTGATAGCCAAAAGCATTCAGTACTTC. Translation gives CASSPATGLIAKSIQYF. The chain carries TRBV18 and TRBJ2-7, with a possible D match to TRBD1 (6 bases). The assigned J gene may be wrong: the sequence end matches TRBJ2-4 better. This CDR3 spans 17 amino acids. CDR1 is KGHSH and CDR2 is LQKENI in the germline V gene.

This chain links TRBV6-5 with TRBJ2-2; D perhaps matches TRBD1 (6 bases). The CDR3 has 16 amino acids. V was pared by 2 bases and J by 6 bases, with 16 bases between. Germline V CDR1 and CDR2: MNHEY, SVGAGI. The CDR3 loop is CASSYGFGAGAGELFF. DNA of the CDR3: TGTGCCAGCAGTTACGGATTCGGGGCAGGGGCCGGGGAGCTGTTTTTT.

In its sample, this clonotype was seen a few times. This chain connects TRBV6-5 to TRBJ2-7; no reliable D call. The V gene lost 0 bases and the J gene lost 4 bases, with 13 bases spanning the gap. The germline V gene encodes CDR1 MNHEY and CDR2 SVGAGI. This CDR3 is 15 amino acids long. The DNA of the CDR3 is TGTGCCAGCAGTTACTCGAATGGGCAAAGGTACGAGCAGTACTTC. As protein: CASSYSNGQRYEQYF.

This rearrangement joins TRBV20-1 to TRBJ1-2; D ambiguous. The V end was cut by 3 bases, the J end by 4 bases, with 12 bases between. The CDR3 runs 13 residues. Germline CDR1 reads DFQATT; CDR2 reads SNEGSKA (reference sequence). In DNA form, the CDR3 reads TGCAGTGCTAGCAGCCGAGAGATCTATGGCTACACCTTC. This translates into CSASSREIYGYTF.

This clonotype was observed at least ten times. J is TRBJ2-7 and V is TRBV25-1, with D perhaps TRBD1 or TRBD2 (6 bases each). V was pared by 3 bases and J by 3 bases, with 15 bases between. Germline V gene data show CDR1 as MGHDK and CDR2 as SYGVNS. The CDR3 covers 15 residues. The CDR3 region is CASSDLQGGFYEQYF. The CDR3 coding sequence is TGTGCCAGCAGTGACCTACAGGGAGGCTTCTACGAGCAGTACTTC.

This clonotype was seen more than once but under ten times. The rearrangement links TRBV4-1 to TRBJ1-5; D gene unclear. Trimming removed 0 bases at V and 9 bases at J, with 9 bases between. Germline V lookup: CDR1 MGHRA, CDR2 YSYEKL. CDR3 length: 13 residues. CDR3 protein: CASSQDSRWPQHF. CDR3 nucleotides: TGCGCCAGCAGCCAAGATTCCAGGTGGCCCCAGCATTTT.

This clonotype was counted between two and nine times. The rearrangement joins TRBV7-3 to TRBJ2-1; D is possibly TRBD2 (5 bases). The end of the DNA fits TRBJ2-7 better, so the J call may be wrong. CDR3 length: 15 amino acids. The germline gives CDR1 SGHTA, CDR2 FQGTGA. The CDR3 reads CASSPSGLSYNEQYF. The DNA of the CDR3 is TGTGCCAGCAGCCCCAGCGGCCTTTCCTACAATGAGCAGTACTTC.

The genes are TRBV28 and TRBJ1-1; D is ambiguous. The CDR3 loop spans 15 amino acids. The V end lost 1 base, the J end lost 1 base, and 10 bases lay between the germline ends. CDR1 and CDR2 from the germline V gene are MDHEN and SYDVKM. CDR3 coding DNA: TGTGCCAGCAGTTTATTCGGCACGGCGAACACTGAAGCTTTCTTT. Residues: CASSLFGTANTEAFF.